This TCR beta chain derives from a study of cytomegalovirus exposure and HLA in healthy donors. With 60 Vbeta and 13 Jbeta primers, the PCR was carried out. In the study's own analysis: There were around 80 million unique TCR beta chains by a later count, and some 11 million of them were shared. TCRdb's table, derived via immunoSEQ multiplex PCR, lists solely in-frame clones and lacks some. That table gives V, J and clone size, and the DNA gave D and trimming. The sample consists of under 150,000 clones, 74% of them appearing once. The clonotype comes from a middle-aged woman in good health and CMV-seropositive. The source material was PBMCs.

The CDR3 DNA is TGTGCCAGCAGCCCCCCGCCCCCGGGACAGCGAAACTATGGCTACACCTTC. This gives the protein CASSPPPPGQRNYGYTF. This rearrangement joins TRBV7-2 to TRBJ1-2, with 7 positions matching TRBD1. V lost 5 bases to trimming and J lost 2 bases; unmatched junction nucleotides: 14. The germline CDR1 and CDR2 sequences are SGHTA and FQGNSA. The CDR3 runs 17 residues.